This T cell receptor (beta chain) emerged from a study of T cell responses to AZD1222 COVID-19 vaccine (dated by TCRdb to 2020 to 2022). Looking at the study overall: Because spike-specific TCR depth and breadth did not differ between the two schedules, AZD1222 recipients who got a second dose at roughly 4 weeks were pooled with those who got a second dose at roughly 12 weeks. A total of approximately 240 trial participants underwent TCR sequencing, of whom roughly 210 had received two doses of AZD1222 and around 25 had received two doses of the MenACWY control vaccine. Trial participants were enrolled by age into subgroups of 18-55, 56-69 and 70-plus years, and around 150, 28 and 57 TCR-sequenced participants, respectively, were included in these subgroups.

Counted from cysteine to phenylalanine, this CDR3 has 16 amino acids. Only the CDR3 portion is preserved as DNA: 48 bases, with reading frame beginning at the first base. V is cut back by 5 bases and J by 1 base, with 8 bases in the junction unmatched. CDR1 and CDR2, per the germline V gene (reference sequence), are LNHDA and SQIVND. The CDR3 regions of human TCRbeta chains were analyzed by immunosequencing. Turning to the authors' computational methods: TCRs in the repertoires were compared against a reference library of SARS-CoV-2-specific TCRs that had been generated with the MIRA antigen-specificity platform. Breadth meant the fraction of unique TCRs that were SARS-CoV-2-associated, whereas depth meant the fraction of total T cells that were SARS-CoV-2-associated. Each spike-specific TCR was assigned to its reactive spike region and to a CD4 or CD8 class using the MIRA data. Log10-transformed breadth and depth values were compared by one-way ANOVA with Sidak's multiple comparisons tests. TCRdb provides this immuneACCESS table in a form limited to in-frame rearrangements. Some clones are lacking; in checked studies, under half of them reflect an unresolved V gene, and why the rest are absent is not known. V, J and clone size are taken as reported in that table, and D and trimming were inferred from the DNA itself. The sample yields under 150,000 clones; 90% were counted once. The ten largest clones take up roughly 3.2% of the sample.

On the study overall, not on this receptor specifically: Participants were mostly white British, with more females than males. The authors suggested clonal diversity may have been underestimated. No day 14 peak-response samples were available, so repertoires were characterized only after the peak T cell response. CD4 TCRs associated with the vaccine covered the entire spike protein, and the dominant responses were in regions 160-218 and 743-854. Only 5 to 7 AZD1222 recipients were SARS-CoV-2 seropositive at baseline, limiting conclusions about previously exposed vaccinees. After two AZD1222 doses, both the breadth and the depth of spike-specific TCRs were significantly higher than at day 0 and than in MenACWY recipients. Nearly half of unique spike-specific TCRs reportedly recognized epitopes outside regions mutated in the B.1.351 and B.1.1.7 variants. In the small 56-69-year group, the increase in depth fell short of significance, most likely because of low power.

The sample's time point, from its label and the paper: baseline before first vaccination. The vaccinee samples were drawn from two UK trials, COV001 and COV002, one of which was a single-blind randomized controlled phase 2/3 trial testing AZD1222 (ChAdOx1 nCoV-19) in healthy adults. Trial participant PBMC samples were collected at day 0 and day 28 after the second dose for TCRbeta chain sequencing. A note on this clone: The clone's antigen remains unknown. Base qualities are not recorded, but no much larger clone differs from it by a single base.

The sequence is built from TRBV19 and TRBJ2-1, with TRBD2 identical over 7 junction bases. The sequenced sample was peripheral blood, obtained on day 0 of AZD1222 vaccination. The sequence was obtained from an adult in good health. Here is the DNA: TGTGCCAGTAGTTTACGACTAGCCCCTTCCTACAATGAGCAGTTCTTC. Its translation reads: CASSLRLAPSYNEQFF.